These T cell receptor beta chains were read from a single sample in a study of OX40 agonist ivuxolimab in advanced cancers. Here immunoSEQ multiplex PCR was the method, and the copy in TCRdb shows in-frame clones only, minus some. The sample contains about 48,000 clones, approximately 90% of which appear only once. The sequences come from CD4+ or CD8+ T cells sorted from blood, collected in a trial of the OX40 agonist ivuxolimab. These TCRs come from an adult with an advanced solid tumor such as melanoma, head and neck, liver or kidney cancer. Each CDR3 is given with its conserved first and last residue. The D gene is left open where the match is weak. Clone size is given for some rows only: seen once, a few or many times, or a class if the clone is expanded.

j_call	v_call	clone_size	d_call	cdr3_aa	cdr3_nt
TRBJ1-6	TRBV7-2	NA	NA	CASSLAIRGTYNSPLHF	TGTGCCAGCAGCTTAGCGATCCGGGGGACATATAATTCACCCCTCCACTTT
TRBJ1-2	TRBV13	few	NA	CASSLGTEANYGYTF	TGTGCCAGCAGCTTAGGTACGGAAGCTAACTATGGCTACACCTTC
TRBJ2-7	TRBV4-2	NA	TRBD2	CASSPMTSGRTYEQYF	TGTGCCAGCAGCCCGATGACTAGCGGGAGAACCTACGAGCAGTACTTC
TRBJ1-1	TRBV28	NA	NA	CASSRGKGVNTEAFF	TGTGCCAGCAGTAGGGGAAAGGGGGTCAACACTGAAGCTTTCTTT
TRBJ2-7	TRBV6-5	few	NA	CASSYGTSYEQYF	TGTGCCAGCAGTTACGGCACCTCCTACGAGCAGTACTTC
TRBJ2-1	TRBV7-6	NA	TRBD2	CASSATSGEYNEQFF	TGTGCCAGCAGCGCGACTAGCGGAGAATACAATGAGCAGTTCTTC
TRBJ1-1	TRBV27	NA	NA	CASSFSGLGTARGTEAFF	TGTGCCAGCAGTTTTTCGGGCTTAGGGACGGCCAGAGGGACTGAAGCTTTCTTT
TRBJ2-2	TRBV29-1	NA	TRBD1	CSVGGQGLRDTGELFF	TGCAGCGTTGGGGGACAGGGCCTAAGGGACACCGGGGAGCTGTTTTTT
TRBJ1-1	TRBV29-1	NA	NA	CGGEGGTEAFF	TGCGGCGGGGAAGGGGGCACTGAAGCTTTCTTT
TRBJ2-3	TRBV11-2	NA	NA	CASSFGGATTDTQYF	TGTGCCAGCAGCTTCGGGGGAGCCACCACAGATACGCAGTATTTT
TRBJ2-1	TRBV27	NA	NA	CASSPSPGDYNEQFF	TGTGCCAGCAGTCCGTCCCCAGGGGACTACAATGAGCAGTTCTTC
TRBJ2-7	TRBV13	NA	NA	CASSLGRDEQYF	TGTGCCAGCAGCTTAGGCCGGGACGAGCAGTACTTC
TRBJ2-1	TRBV12-5	NA	TRBD2	CASGPGTSGYEQFF	TGTGCTAGTGGTCCCGGGACTAGCGGCTATGAGCAGTTCTTC
TRBJ2-7	TRBV6-5	NA	TRBD2	CASSYAGVYEQYF	TGTGCCAGCAGTTATGCGGGAGTCTACGAGCAGTACTTC
TRBJ1-1	TRBV7-3	once	NA	CASSLYAGTEAFF	TGTGCCAGCAGCTTATATGCAGGCACTGAAGCTTTCTTT
TRBJ2-1	TRBV4-1	NA	NA	CASSGLWYHEQFF	TGCGCCAGCAGCGGGCTGTGGTATCATGAGCAGTTCTTC
TRBJ2-7	TRBV19	NA	NA	CASSLSGGTQPFEQYF	TGTGCCAGTAGTCTCTCAGGGGGGACTCAGCCTTTCGAGCAGTACTTC
TRBJ1-2	TRBV7-2	NA	NA	CASSLKWAYGYTF	TGTGCCAGCAGCTTAAAATGGGCTTATGGCTACACCTTC
TRBJ1-3	TRBV19	NA	NA	CASSPRTPGNTIYF	TGTGCCAGTAGTCCCCGGACACCTGGAAACACCATATATTTT
TRBJ1-4	TRBV7-6	NA	NA	CASSTPGHGGTNEKLFF	TGTGCCAGCAGCACACCGGGACATGGGGGGACTAATGAAAAACTGTTTTTT
TRBJ2-1	TRBV13	NA	NA	CASSKTWDNNEQFF	TGTGCCAGCAGCAAGACGTGGGACAACAATGAGCAGTTCTTC
TRBJ2-2	TRBV7-3	NA	TRBD1	CASSPQHRGTGNTGELFF	TGTGCCAGCAGCCCCCAACACAGGGGGACGGGAAACACCGGGGAGCTGTTTTTT
TRBJ1-1	TRBV18	NA	TRBD1	CASSPPERDRENTEAFF	TGTGCCAGCTCACCACCGGAACGGGACAGGGAGAACACTGAAGCTTTCTTT
TRBJ2-1	TRBV27	NA	TRBD2	CASSFSGEVAGMSYNEQFF	TGTGCCAGCAGTTTCTCGGGCGAGGTAGCGGGAATGAGTTACAATGAGCAGTTCTTC
TRBJ2-7	TRBV6-5	once	TRBD1	CASSYGTEENEQYF	TGTGCCAGCAGTTACGGGACAGAGGAAAACGAGCAGTACTTC
TRBJ1-5	TRBV28	NA	NA	CASSLRVSNQPQHF	TGTGCCAGCAGTTTGCGGGTTAGCAATCAGCCCCAGCATTTT
TRBJ1-2	TRBV6-4	few	NA	CASRPQGSPHGYTF	TGTGCCAGCAGGCCACAGGGTTCACCCCATGGCTACACCTTC
TRBJ2-3	TRBV19	NA	NA	CASSPYAARERPSDTQYF	TGTGCCAGTAGCCCATATGCGGCCAGAGAGCGGCCGTCTGATACGCAGTATTTT
TRBJ2-2	TRBV9	NA	TRBD2	CASSPRTSGSNTGELFF	TGTGCCAGCAGCCCCCGGACTAGCGGGAGCAACACCGGGGAGCTGTTTTTT
TRBJ2-7	TRBV7-9	few	NA	CASSSTSYEQYF	TGTGCCAGCAGCTCGACGTCCTACGAGCAGTACTTC
TRBJ2-5	TRBV5-8	NA	TRBD2	CASSPDGGETQYF	TGTGCCAGCTCGCCCGACGGGGGGGAGACCCAGTACTTC
TRBJ2-7	TRBV6-5	NA	TRBD1	CASSFAWTGVYYEQYF	TGTGCCAGCAGTTTCGCGTGGACAGGGGTATACTACGAGCAGTACTTC
TRBJ2-7	TRBV7-7	NA	TRBD1	CASSMGQGPSYEQYF	TGTGCCAGCAGCATGGGACAGGGTCCTTCCTACGAGCAGTACTTC
TRBJ2-7	TRBV6-6	NA	TRBD2	CASRGIAGVSREQYF	TGTGCCAGCAGGGGGATAGCGGGAGTTTCCCGCGAGCAGTACTTC
TRBJ1-1	TRBV6-6	NA	NA	CASSYSNTEAFF	TGTGCCAGCAGTTACTCGAACACTGAAGCTTTCTTT
TRBJ1-1	TRBV6-1	NA	NA	CASSITYEAFF	TGTGCCAGCAGTATTACCTATGAAGCTTTCTTT
TRBJ2-1	TRBV9	NA	TRBD2	CASSVGEERGGNEQFF	TGTGCCAGCAGCGTAGGGGAAGAGCGGGGCGGAAATGAGCAGTTCTTC
TRBJ1-4	TRBV7-2	NA	TRBD1	CASSETGQGYEKLFF	TGTGCCAGCAGCGAGACCGGACAGGGATACGAAAAACTGTTTTTT
TRBJ1-1	TRBV28	NA	TRBD1	CASSSQDRRTEAFF	TGTGCCAGCAGTTCTCAGGACAGGAGGACTGAAGCTTTCTTT
TRBJ2-5	TRBV6-6	NA	NA	CASSYGVGEETQYF	TGTGCCAGCAGTTACGGGGTGGGCGAGGAGACCCAGTACTTC
TRBJ2-7	TRBV4-3	NA	NA	CASSQVPGPRNEQYF	TGCGCCAGCAGCCAAGTGCCAGGGCCTAGGAACGAGCAGTACTTC
TRBJ2-2	TRBV2	NA	TRBD1	CASFGTAKNTGELFF	TGTGCCAGCTTCGGGACAGCCAAGAACACCGGGGAGCTGTTTTTT
TRBJ1-4	TRBV9	NA	NA	CASSVANGAGNEKLFF	TGTGCCAGCAGCGTAGCTAACGGAGCAGGGAATGAAAAACTGTTTTTT
TRBJ1-1	TRBV28	NA	NA	CASSLGVENTEAFF	TGTGCCAGCAGCCTGGGGGTGGAGAACACTGAAGCTTTCTTT
TRBJ1-2	TRBV9	NA	NA	CASSVATRMDGNYGYTF	TGTGCCAGCAGCGTAGCTACGAGAATGGACGGGAACTATGGCTACACCTTC
TRBJ1-1	TRBV5-8	NA	NA	CASSLEGLMNTEAFF	TGTGCCAGCAGCCTGGAGGGCTTAATGAACACTGAAGCTTTCTTT
TRBJ2-1	TRBV30	NA	TRBD2	CAWDSGGYNEQFF	TGTGCCTGGGATAGCGGGGGATACAATGAGCAGTTCTTC
TRBJ1-1	TRBV4-1	NA	NA	CASSQDFSRTEAFF	TGCGCCAGCAGCCAAGATTTTAGCCGAACTGAAGCTTTCTTT